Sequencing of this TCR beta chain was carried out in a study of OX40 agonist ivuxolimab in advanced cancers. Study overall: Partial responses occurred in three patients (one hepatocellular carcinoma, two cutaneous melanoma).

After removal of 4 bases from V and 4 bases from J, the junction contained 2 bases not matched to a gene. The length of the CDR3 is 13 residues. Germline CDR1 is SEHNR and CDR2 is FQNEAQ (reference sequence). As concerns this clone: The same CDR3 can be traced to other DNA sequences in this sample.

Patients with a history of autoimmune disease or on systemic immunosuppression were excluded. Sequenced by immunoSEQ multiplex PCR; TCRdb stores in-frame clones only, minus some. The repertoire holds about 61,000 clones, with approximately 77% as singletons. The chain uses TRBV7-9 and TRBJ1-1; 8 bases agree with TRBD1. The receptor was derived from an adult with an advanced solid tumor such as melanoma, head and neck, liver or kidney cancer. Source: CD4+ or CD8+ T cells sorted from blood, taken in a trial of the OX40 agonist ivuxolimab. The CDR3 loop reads CASSSRGPTEAFF. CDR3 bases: TGTGCCAGCAGCTCCAGGGGGCCCACTGAAGCTTTCTTT.